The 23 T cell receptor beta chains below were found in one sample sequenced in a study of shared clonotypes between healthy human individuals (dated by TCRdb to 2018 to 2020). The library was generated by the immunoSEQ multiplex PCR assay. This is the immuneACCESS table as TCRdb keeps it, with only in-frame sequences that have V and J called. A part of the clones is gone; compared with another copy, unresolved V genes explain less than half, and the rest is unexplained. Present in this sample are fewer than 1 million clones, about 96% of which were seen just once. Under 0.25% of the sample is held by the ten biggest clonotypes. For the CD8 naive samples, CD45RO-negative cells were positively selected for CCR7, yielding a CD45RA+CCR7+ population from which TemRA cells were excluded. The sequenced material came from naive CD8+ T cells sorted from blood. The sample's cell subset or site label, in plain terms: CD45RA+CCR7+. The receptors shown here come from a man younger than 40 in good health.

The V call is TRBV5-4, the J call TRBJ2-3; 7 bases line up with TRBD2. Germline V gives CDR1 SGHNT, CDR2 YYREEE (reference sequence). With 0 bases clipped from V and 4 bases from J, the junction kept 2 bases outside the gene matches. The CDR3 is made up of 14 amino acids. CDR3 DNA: TGTGCCAGCAGCTTGGCCGCGGGGGCAGATACGCAGTATTTT. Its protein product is CASSLAAGADTQYF.

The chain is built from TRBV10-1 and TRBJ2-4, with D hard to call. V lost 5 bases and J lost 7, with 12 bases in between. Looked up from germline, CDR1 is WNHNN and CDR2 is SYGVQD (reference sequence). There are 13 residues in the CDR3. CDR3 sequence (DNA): TGCGCCAGCAGTTCGTCTCCTAGGAACATTCAGTACTTC. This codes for CASSSSPRNIQYF.

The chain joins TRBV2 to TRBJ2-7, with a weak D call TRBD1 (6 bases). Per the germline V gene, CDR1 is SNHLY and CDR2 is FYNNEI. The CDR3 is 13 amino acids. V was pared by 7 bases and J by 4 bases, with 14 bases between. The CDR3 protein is CASTQGIGYEQYF. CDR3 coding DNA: TGTGCCAGCACCCAGGGGATCGGGTACGAGCAGTACTTC. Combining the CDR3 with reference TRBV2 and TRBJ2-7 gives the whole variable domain EPEVTQTPSHQVTQMGQEVILRCVPISNHLYFYWYRQILGQKVEFLVSFYNNEISEKSEIFDDQFSVERPDGSNFTLKIRSTKLEDSAMYFCASTQGIGYEQYFGPGTRLTVT.

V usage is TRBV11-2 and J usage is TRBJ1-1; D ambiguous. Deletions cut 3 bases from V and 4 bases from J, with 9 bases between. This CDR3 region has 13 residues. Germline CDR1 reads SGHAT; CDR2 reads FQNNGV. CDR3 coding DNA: TGTGCCAGCAGCTTCGAGGGTGCCACTGAAGCTTTCTTT. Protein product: CASSFEGATEAFF.

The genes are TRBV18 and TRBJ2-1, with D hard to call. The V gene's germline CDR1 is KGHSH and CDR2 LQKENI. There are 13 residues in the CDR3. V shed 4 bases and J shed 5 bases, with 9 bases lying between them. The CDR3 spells CASSRKQNNEQFF. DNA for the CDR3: TGTGCCAGCTCACGCAAGCAGAACAATGAGCAGTTCTTC.

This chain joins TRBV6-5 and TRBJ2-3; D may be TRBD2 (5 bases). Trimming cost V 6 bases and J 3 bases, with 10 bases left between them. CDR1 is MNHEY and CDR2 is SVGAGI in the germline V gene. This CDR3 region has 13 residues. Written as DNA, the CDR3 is TGTGCCAGCAGCATCAGCGGTACAGATACGCAGTATTTT. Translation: CASSISGTDTQYF.

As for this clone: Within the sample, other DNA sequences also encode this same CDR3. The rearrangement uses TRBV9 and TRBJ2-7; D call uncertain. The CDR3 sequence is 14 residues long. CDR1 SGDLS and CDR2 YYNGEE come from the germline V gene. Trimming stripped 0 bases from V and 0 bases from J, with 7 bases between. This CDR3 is CASSVGGPSYEQYF. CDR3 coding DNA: TGTGCCAGCAGCGTAGGGGGTCCCTCCTACGAGCAGTACTTC.

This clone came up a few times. The CDR3 spells CASSSGTVYEQYF. The CDR3 coding sequence is TGCGCCAGCAGCTCCGGGACAGTCTACGAGCAGTACTTC. The V call is TRBV5-1, the J call TRBJ2-7; TRBD1 matches at 7 bases. The junction had 3 bases not matched to a gene; V was cut back by 3 bases and J by 3 bases. Germline V lookup: CDR1 SGHRS, CDR2 YFSETQ. This CDR3 region has 13 residues.

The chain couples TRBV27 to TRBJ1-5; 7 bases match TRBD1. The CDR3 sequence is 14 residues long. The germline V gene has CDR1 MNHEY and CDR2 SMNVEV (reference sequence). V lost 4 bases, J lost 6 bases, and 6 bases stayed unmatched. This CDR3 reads CASSSDRITQPQHF. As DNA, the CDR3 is TGTGCCAGCAGTTCGGACAGGATAACTCAGCCCCAGCATTTT.

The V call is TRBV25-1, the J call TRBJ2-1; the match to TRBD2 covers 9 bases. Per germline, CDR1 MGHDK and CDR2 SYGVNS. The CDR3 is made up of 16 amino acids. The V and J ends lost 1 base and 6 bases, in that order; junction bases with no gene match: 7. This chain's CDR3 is CASSEFLGLASNEQFF. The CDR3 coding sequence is TGTGCCAGCAGTGAATTTTTGGGACTAGCTTCCAATGAGCAGTTCTTC.

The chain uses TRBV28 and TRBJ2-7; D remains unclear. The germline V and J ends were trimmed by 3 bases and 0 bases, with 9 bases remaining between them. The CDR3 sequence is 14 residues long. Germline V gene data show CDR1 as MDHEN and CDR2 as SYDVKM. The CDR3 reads CASSFRAASYEQYF. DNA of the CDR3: TGTGCCAGCAGTTTCCGGGCGGCCTCCTACGAGCAGTACTTC.

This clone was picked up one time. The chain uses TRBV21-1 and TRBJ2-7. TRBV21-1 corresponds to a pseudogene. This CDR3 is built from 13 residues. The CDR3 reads CASGGQGSYEQYF. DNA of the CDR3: TGTGCCAGCGGGGGGCAGGGCTCCTACGAGCAGTACTTC.

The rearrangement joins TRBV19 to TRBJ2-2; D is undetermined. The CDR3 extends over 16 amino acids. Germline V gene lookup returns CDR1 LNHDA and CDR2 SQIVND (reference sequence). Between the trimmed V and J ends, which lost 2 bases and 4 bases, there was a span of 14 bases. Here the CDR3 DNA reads TGTGCCAGTAGTATACGTCTCATAACCCTCACCGGGGAGCTGTTTTTT. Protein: CASSIRLITLTGELFF.

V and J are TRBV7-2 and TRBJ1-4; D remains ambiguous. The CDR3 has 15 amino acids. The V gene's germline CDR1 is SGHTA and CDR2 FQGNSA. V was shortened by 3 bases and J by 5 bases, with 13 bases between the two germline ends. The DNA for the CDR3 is TGTGCCAGCAGCTTGTACCGGGGTGGCAATGAAAAACTGTTTTTT. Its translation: CASSLYRGGNEKLFF.

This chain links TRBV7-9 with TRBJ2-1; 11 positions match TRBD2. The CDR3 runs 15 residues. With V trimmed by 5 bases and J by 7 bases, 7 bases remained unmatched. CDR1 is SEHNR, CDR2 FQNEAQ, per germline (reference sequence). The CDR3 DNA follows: TGTGCCAGCAGCCCCGCGGTAGCGGGAGGGAATGAGCAGTTCTTC. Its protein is CASSPAVAGGNEQFF.

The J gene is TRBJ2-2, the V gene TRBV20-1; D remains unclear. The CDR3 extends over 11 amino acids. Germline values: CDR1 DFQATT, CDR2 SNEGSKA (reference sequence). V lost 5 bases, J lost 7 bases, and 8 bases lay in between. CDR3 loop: CSARTNGELFF. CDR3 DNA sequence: TGCAGTGCTCGGACGAACGGGGAGCTGTTTTTT.

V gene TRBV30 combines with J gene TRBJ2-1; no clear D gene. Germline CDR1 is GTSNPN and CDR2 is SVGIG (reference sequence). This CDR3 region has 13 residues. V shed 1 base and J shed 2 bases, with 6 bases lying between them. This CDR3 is CAWSGAAYNEQFF. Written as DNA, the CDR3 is TGTGCCTGGAGTGGGGCAGCCTACAATGAGCAGTTCTTC.

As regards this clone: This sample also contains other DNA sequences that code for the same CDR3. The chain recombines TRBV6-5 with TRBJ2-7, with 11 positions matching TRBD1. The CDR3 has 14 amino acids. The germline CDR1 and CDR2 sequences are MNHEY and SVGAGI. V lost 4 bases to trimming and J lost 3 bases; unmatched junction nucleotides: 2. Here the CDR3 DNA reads TGTGCCAGCAGTTCCGGGACAGGGGGCTACGAGCAGTACTTC. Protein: CASSSGTGGYEQYF.

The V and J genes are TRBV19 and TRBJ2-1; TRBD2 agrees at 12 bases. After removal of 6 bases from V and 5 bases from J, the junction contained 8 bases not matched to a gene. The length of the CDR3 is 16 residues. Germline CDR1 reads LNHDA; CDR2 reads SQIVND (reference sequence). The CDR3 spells CASSILLAGGNNEQFF. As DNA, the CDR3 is TGTGCCAGTAGCATACTACTAGCGGGAGGCAACAATGAGCAGTTCTTC.

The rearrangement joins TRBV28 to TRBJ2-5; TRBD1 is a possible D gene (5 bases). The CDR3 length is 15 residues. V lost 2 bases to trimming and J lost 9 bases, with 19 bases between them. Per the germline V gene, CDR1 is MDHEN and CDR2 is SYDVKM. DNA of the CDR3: TGTGCCAGCAGTTTAAAAACGGTGGGGCACCGGGCCCAGTACTTC. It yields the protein CASSLKTVGHRAQYF.

The CDR3 DNA follows: TGTGCCAGCAGCTTGCGGCAGGGGGGAAATCAGCCCCAGCATTTT. This encodes CASSLRQGGNQPQHF. The chain has TRBV7-6 and TRBJ1-5, with 7 nucleotides matching TRBD1. Per the germline V gene, CDR1 is SGHVS and CDR2 is FNYEAQ. The CDR3 is made up of 15 amino acids. With 3 bases clipped from V and 4 bases from J, the junction kept 6 bases outside the gene matches. Full variable domain (remainder filled in from reference TRBV7-6 and TRBJ1-5): GAGVSQSPRYKVTKRGQDVALRCDPISGHVSLYWYRQALGQGPEFLTYFNYEAQQDKSGLPNDRFSAERPEGSISTLTIQRTEQRDSAMYRCASSLRQGGNQPQHFGDGTRLSIL.

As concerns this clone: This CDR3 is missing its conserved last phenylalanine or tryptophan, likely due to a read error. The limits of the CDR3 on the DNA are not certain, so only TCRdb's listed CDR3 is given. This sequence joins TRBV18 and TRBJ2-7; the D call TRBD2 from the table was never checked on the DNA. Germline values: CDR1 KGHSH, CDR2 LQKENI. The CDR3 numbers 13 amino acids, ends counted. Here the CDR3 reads CASSGGSSGSRNL.

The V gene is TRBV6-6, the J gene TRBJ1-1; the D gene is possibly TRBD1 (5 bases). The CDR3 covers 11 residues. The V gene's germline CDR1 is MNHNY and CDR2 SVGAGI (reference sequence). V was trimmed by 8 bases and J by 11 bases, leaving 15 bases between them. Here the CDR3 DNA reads TGTGCCAGCCGGACACCGGGGTTTGCTTTCTTT. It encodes CASRTPGFAFF.